This T cell receptor (beta chain) was identified in a study of blood T cells in healthy people across ages. The overall study: There was about one barcoded beta molecule captured by template switching per two T cells. General study results and limits: There was no known CMV status for donors, so expanded clonotype changes were possibly confounded.

Of note for this clonotype: Its matching antigen is unknown.

Primers used in a second PCR of about 6 to 12 cycles were a sample-barcoded 5' primer and a J-beta primer mix. The yield of each sample was at least 2.5 million CDR3-containing paired-end reads. TCRdb called the 5' RACE reads again in MiXCR, with one record for every CDR3 protein. Of about 1.4 million distinct CDR3 sequences listed, roughly 59% are singletons. The study isolated at least 6 million PBMCs from each sample. The ends were cut back, 8 bases at V and 0 bases at J, with 20 bases in the middle. CDR3 length: 17 amino acids. Germline lookup yields CDR1 MGHDK and CDR2 SYGVNS. This TCR was recovered from a man aged 18 to 29 in good health. Material for sequencing was blood. J is TRBJ2-1 and V is TRBV25-1; D is uncertain. The CDR3 region is CASPGDPEVSSYNEQFF. In nucleotides, the CDR3 is TGTGCCAGCCCCGGCGACCCAGAAGTGAGCTCCTACAATGAGCAGTTCTTC.